Detailed here is one T cell receptor (beta chain). The antigen is undetermined. Germline CDR1 SGHNT, CDR2 YYREEE (reference sequence). Deletions cut 4 bases from V and 4 bases from J, with 14 bases between. This CDR3 comprises 14 residues. The sample originates from a study of T cells in localized non-small cell lung cancer. Sequencing used immunoSEQ multiplex PCR; TCRdb keeps in-frame clones, though not all of them. Found here are more than 50,000 clones, under 85% of them singletons; the top ten hold about 20%. Overall study findings and caveats: Investigators sequenced only a single tumor region, leaving heterogeneity possible. When the top 100 tumor clones were examined, a median about 60 of them also appeared in the adjacent lung, which was paired and uninvolved. The greatest T cell clonality was found in uninvolved adjacent lung (higher than in tumor).

The specimen comprised peripheral blood, sampled before any cancer treatment. The clonotype comes from a female donor aged 60 or older with stage II squamous cell lung carcinoma. The gene calls are TRBV5-4 and TRBJ2-5; weak D call: TRBD2 (7 bases). The CDR3: CASSQSGEGETQYF. DNA for the CDR3: TGTGCCAGCAGCCAATCAGGGGAGGGAGAGACCCAGTACTTC.